This entry lists 29 T cell receptor beta chains sequenced from one sample in a study of breast tumors, draining lymph nodes, adjacent tissues. Samples came from axillary lymph nodes draining the breast cancer. TCRdb reprocessed the multiplex PCR reads via MiXCR and lists one record per CDR3 protein. The sample holds approximately 89,000 distinct CDR3 sequences, over 25% seen once. Sequenced: axillary lymph node tissue. The receptors were gathered from a female donor with breast cancer. Some clones in this sample may be carry-over from other donors' samples.

The CDR3 loop reads CASSCWREGWEEFF. The CDR3 DNA reads TGTGCCAGCAGCTGCTGGCGGGAGGGTTGGGAGGAGTTCTTC. The V call is TRBV11-2, the J call TRBJ2-1; 9 bases match TRBD2. The length of the CDR3 is 14 residues. Trimming took 4 bases from V and 14 from J; bases not matched to a gene: 12. Germline V gene data show CDR1 as SGHAT and CDR2 as FQNNGV.

This clonotype was seen at least ten times. This chain links TRBV7-9 with TRBJ2-5; 9 bases are a match to TRBD2. The germline CDR1 and CDR2 sequences are SEHNR and FQNEAQ (reference sequence). The length of the CDR3 is 16 residues. Unmatched junction bases numbered 4, after V lost 1 base and J lost 1 base. Written as DNA, the CDR3 is TGTGCCAGCAGCTTAGACCTAGCGGGGACCCAAGAGACCCAGTACTTC. Translation gives CASSLDLAGTQETQYF. The whole variable domain, remainder taken from reference TRBV7-9 and TRBJ2-5, is DTGVSQNPRHKITKRGQNVTFRCDPISEHNRLYWYRQTLGQGPEFLTYFQNEAQLEKSRLLSDRFSAERPKGSFSTLEIQRTEQGDSAMYLCASSLDLAGTQETQYFGPGTRLLVL.

There are many counts of this clonotype. This chain links TRBV29-1 with TRBJ2-7; D is ambiguous. V dropped 4 bases and J dropped 0 bases, with 13 bases sitting between them. Germline lookup yields CDR1 SQVTM and CDR2 ANQGSEA. The CDR3 extends over 14 amino acids. The CDR3: CSVGGMANSYEQYF. As DNA, the CDR3 is TGCAGCGTTGGGGGTATGGCGAACTCCTACGAGCAGTACTTC.

The rearrangement joins TRBV28 to TRBJ2-5; either TRBD1 or TRBD2 may supply D (5 bases each). Trimming took 7 bases from V and 7 from J, leaving 22 bases between them. Germline lookup yields CDR1 MDHEN and CDR2 SYDVKM. The CDR3 consists of 15 residues. CDR3 sequence reads: CASIASEGIGVTQYF. CDR3 sequence (DNA): TGTGCCAGCATTGCCTCCGAGGGGATCGGCGTGACCCAGTACTTC.

This clonotype was recorded many times. J is TRBJ2-3 and V is TRBV9; D possibly corresponds to TRBD2 (5 bases). Trimming removed 0 bases from V and 5 bases from J, with 10 bases in between. The CDR3 spans 14 residues. Germline CDR1 and CDR2: SGDLS and YYNGEE. In DNA form, the CDR3 reads TGTGCCAGCAGCGTAGACGGGAACGAAGATACGCAGTATTTT. This encodes CASSVDGNEDTQYF.

The table lists this clonotype with a few counts. This may be a read error: a much more frequent sequence differs by one nucleotide. This chain joins TRBV11-2 and TRBJ2-1; TRBD2 matches at 8 bases. The junction had 2 bases not matched to a gene; V was cut back by 0 bases and J by 4 bases. The germline V gene has CDR1 SGHAT and CDR2 FQNNGV. This CDR3 is 15 amino acids long. The CDR3 DNA is TGTGCCAGCAGCTTAGATAGCGGGGCGTACAATGAGCAGTTCTTC. It encodes CASSLDSGAYNEQFF.

This clonotype appeared many times. This sequence joins TRBV20-1 and TRBJ2-7; D ambiguous. Trimming removed 3 bases at V and 1 base at J, with 19 bases between. This CDR3 is 16 amino acids long. CDR1 and CDR2 from the germline V gene are DFQATT and SNEGSKA (reference sequence). DNA for the CDR3: TGCAGTGCTAGTGGTCAGCTGGTACGACAATCCTACGAGCAGTACTTC. It yields the protein CSASGQLVRQSYEQYF.

This clonotype has a count of ten or more. A much larger clone is a single base away; this may be a read error. The V gene is TRBV2, the J gene TRBJ1-2; D gene unclear. Germline V lookup: CDR1 SNHLY, CDR2 FYNNEI. The CDR3 runs to 14 residues. Trimming left V 7 bases short and J 4 bases short, with 16 bases between. The CDR3 DNA is TGTGCCAGCAACCCTCGATCCGAAGGCTATGGCTACACCTTC. This translates into CASNPRSEGYGYTF.

This clonotype is a singleton in its sample. The chain joins TRBV20-1 to TRBJ1-2, with D hard to call. With 0 bases removed from V and 8 bases from J, the gap between germline ends came to 16 bases. Germline V CDR1 and CDR2: DFQATT, SNEGSKA (reference sequence). The CDR3 is 14 residues long. The CDR3 nucleotides read TGCAGTGCTAGAGATCACCCCTCGTCAGGCGGCTACACCTTC. Translated: CSARDHPSSGGYTF.

This clonotype was detected many times. The chain carries TRBV7-2 and TRBJ2-7; D is possibly TRBD2 (6 bases). Germline lookup yields CDR1 SGHTA and CDR2 FQGNSA. V was pared by 1 base and J by 2 bases, with 12 bases between. CDR3 length: 15 residues. The CDR3 DNA reads as TGTGCCAGCAGCTTAGATGCCGGGACTCCCTACGAGCAGTACTTC. Translating gives CASSLDAGTPYEQYF.

Ten or more counts support this clonotype. This chain joins TRBV4-2 and TRBJ1-5; D uncertain. Germline CDR1 and CDR2: LGHNA and YNFKEQ. The germline V and J ends were trimmed by 0 bases and 7 bases, with 13 bases remaining between them. The CDR3 is made up of 15 amino acids. CDR3 nucleotide sequence: TGTGCCAGCAGCCAAGAAATGGGCAGGACGCAGCCCCAGCATTTT. Its translation is CASSQEMGRTQPQHF.

This clonotype was counted many times. The rearrangement links TRBV7-9 to TRBJ2-7, with 15 bases that match TRBD2. Per the germline V gene, CDR1 is SEHNR and CDR2 is FQNEAQ (reference sequence). CDR3 length equals 16 residues. J lost 4 bases, V lost 4 bases, and 5 bases had no gene match. The CDR3 protein is CASSSYGTSGRYEQYF. The CDR3 DNA reads TGTGCCAGCAGCTCTTACGGGACTAGCGGGAGGTACGAGCAGTACTTC. The variable domain in full, completed from reference TRBV7-9 and TRBJ2-7, reads DTGVSQNPRHKITKRGQNVTFRCDPISEHNRLYWYRQTLGQGPEFLTYFQNEAQLEKSRLLSDRFSAERPKGSFSTLEIQRTEQGDSAMYLCASSSYGTSGRYEQYFGPGTRLTVT.

This clonotype was detected many times. The chain has TRBV7-6 and TRBJ2-5; 9 positions agree with TRBD2. There are 16 residues in the CDR3. With 2 bases clipped from V and 2 bases from J, the junction kept 6 bases outside the gene matches. The germline V gene encodes CDR1 SGHVS and CDR2 FNYEAQ. CDR3 nucleotides: TGTGCCAGCAGCTTATTGTCTAGCGGGACACAAGAGACCCAGTACTTC. It encodes CASSLLSSGTQETQYF.

This clonotype was detected ten times or more. The rearrangement uses TRBV6-1 and TRBJ2-7; D not resolved. Germline V gene lookup returns CDR1 MNHNS and CDR2 SASEGT. V was shortened by 4 bases and J by 3 bases, with 19 bases between the two germline ends. The length of the CDR3 is 16 residues. The DNA for the CDR3 is TGTGCCAGCAGTGGAGCTAAGGGTCGCCTTGACTACGAGCAGTACTTC. It codes for CASSGAKGRLDYEQYF.

Of note for this clonotype: The junction differs from germline at one of its ends, possibly a read error. The rearrangement joins TRBV7-2 to TRBJ1-4; D is possibly TRBD1 (5 bases). This CDR3 has 15 residues. CDR1 is SGHTA and CDR2 is FQGNSA in the germline V gene. As DNA, the CDR3 is TGTGCCAGCAGCTTTGGGGCGGCAACTAATGAAAAACAGTTTTTT. Translated: CASSFGAATNEKQFF.

This clonotype was seen ten or more times. The rearrangement links TRBV30 to TRBJ2-7; tentative D call: TRBD2 (6 bases). The CDR3 is made up of 12 amino acids. CDR1 is GTSNPN and CDR2 is SVGIG in the germline V gene (reference sequence). The V end was cut by 2 bases, the J end by 9 bases, with 14 bases between. CDR3: CAWSTTPEGQYF. DNA of the CDR3: TGTGCCTGGAGTACTACCCCGGAGGGGCAGTACTTC.

This clonotype was observed many times. The rearrangement links TRBV29-1 to TRBJ1-5, with D possibly TRBD1 on 5 matching bases. Deletions cut 1 base from V and 9 bases from J, with 13 bases between. Germline values: CDR1 SQVTM, CDR2 ANQGSEA. The CDR3 consists of 13 residues. The CDR3: CSVEVGQGRPQHF. The CDR3 bases are TGCAGCGTTGAAGTTGGGCAGGGTCGGCCCCAGCATTTT.

The rearrangement links TRBV11-3 to TRBJ1-1; the D is unclear. The CDR3 contains 14 residues. CDR1 is SGHNT and CDR2 is YENEEA in the germline V gene. V was trimmed by 2 bases and J by 1 base, leaving 8 bases between them. The CDR3 loop reads CASSLSRKNTEAFF. The CDR3 DNA follows: TGTGCCAGCAGCTTATCACGGAAGAACACTGAAGCTTTCTTT. The full variable domain, its missing parts supplied by reference TRBV11-3 and TRBJ1-1, is EAGVVQSPRYKIIEKKQPVAFWCNPISGHNTLYWYLQNLGQGPELLIRYENEEAVDDSQLPKDRFSAERLKGVDSTLKIQPAELGDSAVYLCASSLSRKNTEAFFGQGTRLTVV.

The table lists this clonotype with many counts. CDR3 residues: CASSLLPGLAGVVQFF. DNA of the CDR3: TGTGCCAGCAGCTTACTTCCGGGACTAGCGGGAGTGGTTCAGTTCTTC. The chain combines TRBV11-2 with TRBJ2-1; 14 nucleotides agree with TRBD2. This CDR3 comprises 16 residues. Germline lookup yields CDR1 SGHAT and CDR2 FQNNGV. V shed 2 bases and J 13 bases; nucleotides not matched to a gene: 10.

This clonotype was observed many times. The chain couples TRBV20-1 to TRBJ2-1; 13 bases match TRBD2. The ends lost 6 bases at V and 8 bases at J; junction bases unmatched: 7. Germline-derived CDR1 and CDR2 are DFQATT and SNEGSKA (reference sequence). The CDR3 runs to 14 residues. The CDR3: CSALGTSGTDEQFF. CDR3 nucleotides: TGCAGTGCGCTAGGGACTAGCGGGACAGATGAGCAGTTCTTC.

The chain joins TRBV5-1 to TRBJ1-5; D not resolved. CDR1 is SGHRS and CDR2 is YFSETQ in the germline V gene. With 4 bases removed from V and 14 bases from J, the gap between germline ends came to 19 bases. CDR3 length equals 13 residues. DNA for the CDR3: TGCGCCAGCAGCCCGCGGACTAGCAGCTACGAGCATTTT. Translation: CASSPRTSSYEHF.

There are many counts of this clonotype. This chain connects TRBV9 to TRBJ2-6; D is undetermined. Germline assignment: CDR1 SGDLS and CDR2 YYNGEE. CDR3 size: 17 residues. V lost 4 bases and J 0 bases, leaving 14 bases between the germline ends. The CDR3 DNA reads TGTGCCAGCAGCTCCGGGCCATCCCGCTCTGGGGCCAACGTCCTGACTTTC. This encodes CASSSGPSRSGANVLTF.

Remarks on this clonotype: One junction end does not reproduce the germline sequence, and a read error may be involved. This chain links TRBV6-2 or TRBV6-3 with TRBJ2-3; 10 bases match TRBD2. Germline loops: CDR1 MNHEY, CDR2 SVGEGT. The CDR3 consists of 15 residues. In nucleotides, the CDR3 is TGTACCAGCAGTCACGCTAGCGGGAGTTGGGATACGCAGTATTTT. This encodes CTSSHASGSWDTQYF.

V is TRBV7-3 and J is TRBJ2-7, with D maybe TRBD2 (6 bases). The V and J ends lost 2 bases and 2 bases respectively, with 13 bases between them. This CDR3 comprises 15 residues. Germline V gives CDR1 SGHTA, CDR2 FQGTGA. The CDR3 loop is CASSLAPGEAYEQYF. The CDR3 DNA sequence: TGTGCCAGCAGCTTAGCTCCGGGGGAGGCCTACGAGCAGTACTTC. Combining the CDR3 with reference TRBV7-3 and TRBJ2-7 gives the whole variable domain GAGVSQTPSNKVTEKGKYVELRCDPISGHTALYWYRQSLGQGPEFLIYFQGTGAADDSGLPNDRFFAVRPEGSVSTLKIQRTERGDSAVYLCASSLAPGEAYEQYFGPGTRLTVT.

This clonotype came up many times. The chain uses TRBV20-1 and TRBJ2-1; 14 bases agree with TRBD2. CDR1 and CDR2 (germline): DFQATT, SNEGSKA (reference sequence). This CDR3 spans 15 amino acids. V shed 0 bases and J 9 bases; nucleotides not matched to a gene: 4. CDR3 in amino acids: CSARDVTSGRAEQFF. CDR3 DNA sequence: TGCAGTGCTAGAGATGTGACTAGCGGGAGGGCTGAGCAGTTCTTC.

Worth noting for this clonotype: Just one base apart from a much larger clone, this may be a read error. This chain connects TRBV6-2 or TRBV6-3 to TRBJ2-1, with a weak D call TRBD2 (7 bases). Per germline, CDR1 MNHEY and CDR2 SVGEGT. V was trimmed by 8 bases and J by 15 bases, leaving 20 bases between them. The CDR3 spans 12 residues. The CDR3 loop is CASVRGRGLAFF. CDR3 coding DNA: TGTGCCAGCGTAAGGGGGAGGGGACTCGCGTTCTTC.

The chain recombines TRBV7-2 with TRBJ1-1; weak D call: TRBD1 (6 bases). With 3 bases removed from V and 4 bases from J, the gap between germline ends came to 15 bases. The CDR3 runs to 15 residues. The germline V gene encodes CDR1 SGHTA and CDR2 FQGNSA. CDR3 region: CASSFRTAMSTEAFF. CDR3 in DNA: TGTGCCAGCAGCTTCCGGACAGCCATGAGCACTGAAGCTTTCTTT. Combining the CDR3 with reference TRBV7-2 and TRBJ1-1 gives the whole variable domain GAGVSQSPSNKVTEKGKDVELRCDPISGHTALYWYRQSLGQGLEFLIYFQGNSAPDKSGLPSDRFSAERTGGSVSTLTIQRTQQEDSAVYLCASSFRTAMSTEAFFGQGTRLTVV.

This clonotype was observed many times. A much larger clone sits a single nucleotide away, making a read error possible. The CDR3 ends on some other residue instead of the conserved phenylalanine or tryptophan, so this is likely a read error. This rearrangement joins TRBV20-1 to TRBJ2-5, with no clear D. CDR3 length: 12 residues. Trimming removed 1 base from V and 4 bases from J, with 7 bases in between. From germline, CDR1 is DFQATT and CDR2 SNEGSKA (reference sequence). The CDR3 region is CSARGGIETQYL. In DNA, the CDR3 is TGCAGTGCTAGAGGGGGTATAGAGACCCAGTACCTC.

This clonotype was counted at least ten times. The DNA of the CDR3 is TGTGCCAGCAGTTCAATAGCGGGGGCAACGAACACCGGGGAGCTGTTTTTT. As protein: CASSSIAGATNTGELFF. The V call is TRBV11-3, the J call TRBJ2-2; TRBD2 matches at 9 bases. The V gene's germline CDR1 is SGHNT and CDR2 YENEEA. The CDR3 is 17 amino acids. With 6 bases clipped from V and 0 bases from J, the junction kept 8 bases outside the gene matches.